This T cell receptor (beta chain) is from a study of blood T cell repertoires in COVID-19. Study-level information: T cells, B-cell-depleted T cells, or PBMCs provided the cDNA or gDNA that served as material.

Assignments of participants to cohorts depended upon their own reported clinical history. In the original analysis: Estimates of nucleated cell counts were drawn from the amplification of reference gene primers. Profiled with immunoSEQ multiplex PCR; TCRdb holds only in-frame clones, not every one. For V, J and clone size, that table is used; D and trimming come from the DNA. The sample holds 150,000 to 200,000 clones, 75% to 90% seen once. Sequencing input: PBMCs or T cells enriched from blood (not recorded which). This receptor was obtained from a woman between 55 and 75 years old who had recovered from COVID-19.

CDR3 sequence: CASSPGQGILNTEAFF. CDR3 in DNA: TGTGCCAGCAGTCCGGGACAGGGAATTTTGAACACTGAAGCTTTCTTT. This chain joins TRBV2 and TRBJ1-1, with 9 bases lining up with TRBD1. CDR1 and CDR2 (germline): SNHLY, FYNNEI. J lost 0 bases, V lost 5 bases, and 7 bases had no gene match. The CDR3 is 16 residues long.